One sample yielded the 9 T cell receptor beta chains listed below, sequenced in a study of cytomegalovirus exposure and HLA in healthy donors. The study ran its PCR with 60 Vbeta and 13 Jbeta primers. Method: immunoSEQ multiplex PCR; TCRdb's copy keeps in-frame clones and lacks some. Its listing shows about 44,000 clones. The sequenced sample consisted of PBMCs. The receptors shown here come from a male donor in good health and CMV-seronegative.

V usage is TRBV18 and J usage is TRBJ2-5, with no clear D. The germline V gene has CDR1 KGHSH and CDR2 LQKENI. The CDR3 length is 12 residues. V was clipped by 0 bases and J by 6 bases, with 5 bases between them. In DNA form, the CDR3 reads TGTGCCAGCTCACCACCCTCTAAGACCCAGTACTTC. This encodes CASSPPSKTQYF. Full variable domain (remainder filled in from reference TRBV18 and TRBJ2-5): NAGVMQNPRHLVRRRGQEARLRCSPMKGHSHVYWYRQLPEEGLKFMVYLQKENIIDESGMPKERFSAEFPKEGPSILRIQQVVRGDSAAYFCASSPPSKTQYFGPGTRLLVL.

The chain couples TRBV15 to TRBJ2-2; perhaps TRBD2 as D (6 bases). Trimming stripped 0 bases from V and 3 bases from J, with 11 bases between. Germline V CDR1 and CDR2: LNHNV, YYDKDF (reference sequence). The CDR3 has 16 amino acids. CDR3 sequence: CATSREPGLYTGELFF. The DNA for the CDR3 is TGTGCCACCAGCAGAGAGCCGGGACTGTACACCGGGGAGCTGTTTTTT. Full variable domain (missing parts from reference TRBV15 and TRBJ2-2): DAMVIQNPRYQVTQFGKPVTLSCSQTLNHNVMYWYQQKSSQAPKLLFHYYDKDFNNEADTPDNFQSRRPNTSFCFLDIRSPGLGDTAMYLCATSREPGLYTGELFFGEGSRLTVL.

As for this clone: The missing conserved phenylalanine or tryptophan at the end of this CDR3 makes a read error likely. The limits of the CDR3 on the DNA are not certain, so only TCRdb's listed CDR3 is given. This chain uses TRBV21-1 with TRBJ1-3. TRBV21-1 is a listed pseudogene. The CDR3 extends over 13 residues, inclusive of both ends. The CDR3 sequence is CASSTNECRRKVV.

This chain uses TRBV10-2 with TRBJ2-1, with D possibly TRBD2 on 7 matching bases. The CDR3 covers 18 residues. With 2 bases removed from V and 2 bases from J, the gap between germline ends came to 19 bases. Per the germline V gene, CDR1 is WSHSY and CDR2 is SAAADI. In nucleotides, the CDR3 is TGCGCCAGCAGTGAGACGGGGCGAGGGGGAGGGACCTACAATGAGCAGTTCTTC. It translates to CASSETGRGGGTYNEQFF.

The V and J genes are TRBV19 and TRBJ2-7; TRBD1 aligns across 8 bases. Germline assignment: CDR1 LNHDA and CDR2 SQIVND (reference sequence). V lost 10 bases, J lost 1 base, and 9 bases stayed unmatched. This CDR3 contains 14 residues. As DNA, the CDR3 is TGTGCCACCTCGACAGGGGTGCAGTCCTACGAGCAGTACTTC. Protein sequence: CATSTGVQSYEQYF.

The rearrangement uses TRBV9 and TRBJ1-1, with D perhaps TRBD1 (5 bases). V was pared by 0 bases and J by 7 bases, with 16 bases between. Per the germline V gene, CDR1 is SGDLS and CDR2 is YYNGEE. The CDR3 is made up of 15 amino acids. Here the CDR3 DNA reads TGTGCCAGCAGCGTAGCGACAGATCCAAGGGGTGAAGCTTTCTTT. Translated, it gives CASSVATDPRGEAFF.

The rearrangement joins TRBV6-1 to TRBJ2-1; a weak D match, TRBD2 (6 bases). CDR1 MNHNS and CDR2 SASEGT come from the germline V gene. V was shortened by 7 bases and J by 7 bases, with 17 bases between the two germline ends. The CDR3 consists of 14 residues. The CDR3, as DNA: TGTGCCAGCATAGAAGATTATAGCGGTAATGAGCAGTTCTTC. This translates into CASIEDYSGNEQFF.

The chain combines TRBV29-1 with TRBJ2-5, with D tentatively TRBD2 (5 bases). The end of the DNA fits TRBJ2-7 better, so the J call may be wrong. Germline CDR1 reads SQVTM; CDR2 reads ANQGSEA. This CDR3 comprises 12 residues. CDR3 bases: TGCAGCGTTGAGGACTCAACCTACGAGCAGTACTTC. It encodes CSVEDSTYEQYF.

The rearrangement joins TRBV11-2 to TRBJ2-7; perhaps TRBD2 as D (6 bases). The germline gives CDR1 SGHAT, CDR2 FQNNGV. The V and J ends lost 1 base and 2 bases respectively, with 12 bases between them. The CDR3 length is 15 residues. The CDR3 is CASSLGLGSPYEQYF. For the CDR3, the DNA is TGTGCCAGCAGCTTAGGTCTCGGGAGCCCCTACGAGCAGTACTTC.